A single T cell receptor (beta chain) is shown here with its context. Its target is not known. The sample comes from a study of cytotoxic CD8 clonotypes in ibrutinib-treated CLL. About the study: Response samples were taken after a median roughly twelve months of treatment, range 6 to 36. Mean per-sample yields comprised roughly 260,000 productive templates and 85,000 to 100,000 productive rearrangements. Study conclusions and caveats: Clonality measured at baseline exceeded age-matched healthy donors, tracking circulating CD8+ T-cell counts. Clonality rose at ibrutinib response and fell back toward baseline at progression.

Trimming cost V 5 bases and J 9 bases, with 16 bases left between them. The V gene's germline CDR1 is SGHVS and CDR2 FQNEAQ. This CDR3 has 14 amino acids. Measured with immunoSEQ multiplex PCR; TCRdb has only the in-frame clones, and not every one. The top ten clones hold 37% of a sample with over 100,000 clones, approximately 56% of them seen once. Sequencing was performed on PBMCs, taken after 24 months of ibrutinib treatment. The source of this sequence is a human donor with chronic lymphocytic leukemia. The chain recombines TRBV7-8 with TRBJ2-2; D gene unclear. CDR3 amino acids: CASSPTGGRRELFF. The CDR3 DNA is TGTGCCAGCAGCCCCACCGGCGGTCGTCGGGAGCTGTTTTTT. The whole variable domain, remainder taken from reference TRBV7-8 and TRBJ2-2, is GAGVSQSPRYKVAKRGQDVALRCDPISGHVSLFWYQQALGQGPEFLTYFQNEAQLDKSGLPSDRFFAERPEGSVSTLKIQRTQQEDSAVYLCASSPTGGRRELFFGEGSRLTVL.